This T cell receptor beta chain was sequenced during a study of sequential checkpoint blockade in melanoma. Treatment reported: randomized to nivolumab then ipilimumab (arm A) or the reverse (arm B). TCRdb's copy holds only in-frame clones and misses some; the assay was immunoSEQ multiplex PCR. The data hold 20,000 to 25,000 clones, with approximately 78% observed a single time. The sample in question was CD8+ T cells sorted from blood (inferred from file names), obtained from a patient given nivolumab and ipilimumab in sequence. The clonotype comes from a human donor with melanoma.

CDR3 amino acids: CASSLGASGAYNEQFF. CDR3 in DNA: TGCGCCAGCAGCTTGGGAGCTAGCGGCGCCTACAATGAGCAGTTCTTC. The chain uses TRBV5-1 and TRBJ2-1; 7 bases agree with TRBD2. Germline-derived CDR1 and CDR2 are SGHRS and YFSETQ. With V trimmed by 0 bases and J by 2 bases, 5 bases remained unmatched. The CDR3 consists of 16 residues.